A selection of T cell receptor beta chains follows, all from one sample in a study of identical twins. TCRdb recomputed calls from the 5' RACE reads with MiXCR, one row per CDR3 protein. Of about 220,000 distinct CDR3 sequences detected, about 7.5% appear once; the ten largest clones hold approximately 2%. This same sample was also taken into another study, of yellow fever vaccine responses in identical twins.

The source material was memory (CD45RO+) T cells sorted from blood. The receptors shown here come from a woman aged 18-29 years in good health. The CDR3 runs from the conserved cysteine through the conserved F or W. The order of the fields is CDR3 protein, CDR3 DNA, J gene, clone size, V gene, D gene. D genes are given only for firm matches. Only some rows state a clone size, as once, few, many or a class for expanded clones.

cdr3_aa: CASSQGVKEGYTF
cdr3_nt: TGTGCCAGCAGCCAAGGAGTAAAGGAAGGCTACACCTTC
j_call: TRBJ1-2
clone_size: -
v_call: TRBV14
d_call: -

cdr3_aa: CASNRPSTDTQYF
cdr3_nt: TGTGCCAGCAACCGTCCTAGCACAGATACGCAGTATTTT
j_call: TRBJ2-3
clone_size: many
v_call: TRBV2
d_call: -

cdr3_aa: CASSQEPKRADTQYF
cdr3_nt: TGCGCCAGCAGCCAAGAACCCAAGCGGGCAGATACGCAGTATTTT
j_call: TRBJ2-3
clone_size: -
v_call: TRBV4-3
d_call: -

cdr3_aa: CASSFSGDGYEQYF
cdr3_nt: TGCGCCAGCAGCTTCTCGGGGGATGGGTACGAGCAGTACTTC
j_call: TRBJ2-7
clone_size: -
v_call: TRBV5-1
d_call: -

cdr3_aa: CASSLREPPYEQYF
cdr3_nt: TGTGCCAGCAGTTTACGGGAGCCACCCTACGAGCAGTACTTC
j_call: TRBJ2-7
clone_size: -
v_call: TRBV27
d_call: -

cdr3_aa: CASSSGRQNSIKQYF
cdr3_nt: TGTGCCAGCAGCTCCGGGAGACAGAATTCAATCAAGCAGTACTTC
j_call: TRBJ2-7
clone_size: -
v_call: TRBV7-2
d_call: -

cdr3_aa: CASSPIATNTGELFF
cdr3_nt: TGTGCCAGCAGCCCGATCGCGACAAACACCGGGGAGCTGTTTTTT
j_call: TRBJ2-2
clone_size: few
v_call: TRBV3-1
d_call: -

cdr3_aa: CASSLGQGSYTF
cdr3_nt: TGTGCCAGCAGTTTAGGACAGGGCAGCTACACCTTC
j_call: TRBJ1-2
clone_size: medium-sized
v_call: TRBV6-5
d_call: TRBD1

cdr3_aa: CASRDSPVMGEQYF
cdr3_nt: TGTGCCAGCAGAGATAGTCCAGTAATGGGCGAGCAGTACTTC
j_call: TRBJ2-7
clone_size: -
v_call: TRBV4-2
d_call: -

cdr3_aa: CSAGTGNTEAFF
cdr3_nt: TGCAGTGCCGGGACAGGGAACACTGAAGCTTTCTTT
j_call: TRBJ1-1
clone_size: -
v_call: TRBV20-1
d_call: TRBD1

cdr3_aa: CASSTDRNTEAFF
cdr3_nt: TGTGCCAGCAGCACAGACAGGAACACTGAAGCTTTCTTT
j_call: TRBJ1-1
clone_size: few
v_call: TRBV12-3/TRBV12-4
d_call: -

cdr3_aa: CASSFASLSSGNTIYF
cdr3_nt: TGTGCCAGCAGTTTTGCGTCTTTGAGCTCTGGAAACACCATATATTTT
j_call: TRBJ1-3
clone_size: few
v_call: TRBV28
d_call: -

cdr3_aa: CASSPSRRSYEQYF
cdr3_nt: TGTGCCAGCAGTCCCTCCCGGCGAAGCTACGAGCAGTACTTC
j_call: TRBJ2-7
clone_size: few
v_call: TRBV12-3/TRBV12-4
d_call: -

cdr3_aa: CAASRRQGAIQPQHF
cdr3_nt: TGTGCCGCCAGCCGTAGACAGGGGGCTATTCAGCCCCAGCATTTT
j_call: TRBJ1-5
clone_size: few
v_call: TRBV14
d_call: TRBD1

cdr3_aa: CASKGTSTDTQYF
cdr3_nt: TGTGCCAGCAAGGGGACCAGCACAGATACGCAGTATTTT
j_call: TRBJ2-3
clone_size: few
v_call: TRBV6-1
d_call: -

cdr3_aa: CATSSLPKPYELYF
cdr3_nt: TGTGCCACCAGTTCTCTTCCAAAGCCCTACGAGCTGTACTTC
j_call: TRBJ2-7
clone_size: once
v_call: TRBV15
d_call: -

cdr3_aa: CATRDRSGANVLTF
cdr3_nt: TGTGCCACCAGAGACAGATCTGGGGCCAACGTCCTGACTTTC
j_call: TRBJ2-6
clone_size: few
v_call: TRBV28
d_call: -

cdr3_aa: CASSQSPQGSRGYTF
cdr3_nt: TGTGCCAGCAGCCAAAGTCCGCAGGGGTCTCGGGGCTACACCTTC
j_call: TRBJ1-2
clone_size: many
v_call: TRBV7-9
d_call: -

cdr3_aa: CASSLGAGAIEQYF
cdr3_nt: TGTGCCAGCAGCTTAGGAGCGGGAGCGATCGAGCAGTACTTC
j_call: TRBJ2-7
clone_size: few
v_call: TRBV7-2
d_call: TRBD2

cdr3_aa: CASSLSGGRFTDTQYF
cdr3_nt: TGTGCCAGCAGCTTAAGCGGGGGACGCTTCACAGATACGCAGTATTTT
j_call: TRBJ2-3
clone_size: -
v_call: TRBV7-3
d_call: TRBD2

cdr3_aa: CASSSGNNYGYTF
cdr3_nt: TGTGCCAGCAGCTCGGGGAATAACTATGGCTACACCTTC
j_call: TRBJ1-2
clone_size: -
v_call: TRBV12-3/TRBV12-4
d_call: -

cdr3_aa: CASSLAPGGVYEQYF
cdr3_nt: TGTGCCAGCAGCTTAGCGCCAGGGGGAGTCTACGAGCAGTACTTC
j_call: TRBJ2-7
clone_size: many
v_call: TRBV7-2
d_call: TRBD1

cdr3_aa: CASSRGSGVNTQYF
cdr3_nt: TGTGCCAGCAGCAGGGGTAGCGGGGTGAATACGCAGTATTTT
j_call: TRBJ2-3
clone_size: -
v_call: TRBV6-1
d_call: TRBD2

cdr3_aa: CASSSLSTSAEQYF
cdr3_nt: TGTGCCAGCTCATCACTGTCGACTAGCGCCGAGCAGTACTTC
j_call: TRBJ2-7
clone_size: few
v_call: TRBV18
d_call: TRBD2

cdr3_aa: CAISGDREVSNQPQHF
cdr3_nt: TGTGCCATCAGTGGAGACAGGGAAGTAAGCAATCAGCCCCAGCATTTT
j_call: TRBJ1-5
clone_size: few
v_call: TRBV10-3
d_call: TRBD1

cdr3_aa: CASSLGAGPYNEQFF
cdr3_nt: TGTGCCAGCAGTTTGGGGGCGGGACCTTACAATGAGCAGTTCTTC
j_call: TRBJ2-1
clone_size: many
v_call: TRBV12-3/TRBV12-4
d_call: -

cdr3_aa: CASSQQRVANEKLFF
cdr3_nt: TGTGCCAGCAGCCAACAGAGAGTGGCTAATGAAAAACTGTTTTTT
j_call: TRBJ1-4
clone_size: few
v_call: TRBV14
d_call: -

cdr3_aa: CASSLDGRREQYF
cdr3_nt: TGTGCCAGCAGCTTAGATGGCCGACGGGAGCAGTACTTC
j_call: TRBJ2-7
clone_size: -
v_call: TRBV11-2
d_call: -

cdr3_aa: CATSDLRMNTGELFF
cdr3_nt: TGTGCCACCAGTGATTTGAGGATGAACACCGGGGAGCTGTTTTTT
j_call: TRBJ2-2
clone_size: few
v_call: TRBV24-1
d_call: -

cdr3_aa: CASSATTGGAYEQYF
cdr3_nt: TGCGCCAGCAGCGCGACGACGGGAGGAGCCTACGAGCAGTACTTC
j_call: TRBJ2-7
clone_size: many
v_call: TRBV5-1
d_call: TRBD2

cdr3_aa: CSARDLASPLHF
cdr3_nt: TGCAGTGCTAGAGATCTGGCTTCACCCCTCCACTTT
j_call: TRBJ1-6
clone_size: few
v_call: TRBV20-1
d_call: -

cdr3_aa: CSARWGYREQFF
cdr3_nt: TGCAGTGCTAGGTGGGGTTATCGTGAGCAGTTCTTC
j_call: TRBJ2-1
clone_size: -
v_call: TRBV20-1
d_call: -

cdr3_aa: CASSLFYNTGELFF
cdr3_nt: TGTGCCAGCAGTTTATTTTACAACACCGGGGAGCTGTTTTTT
j_call: TRBJ2-2
clone_size: few
v_call: TRBV28
d_call: -

cdr3_aa: CASSLIRQGATTYNEQFF
cdr3_nt: TGCGCCAGCAGCTTGATACGTCAGGGGGCTACCACTTACAATGAGCAGTTCTTC
j_call: TRBJ2-1
clone_size: many
v_call: TRBV5-1
d_call: TRBD1

cdr3_aa: CASSLISTDTQYF
cdr3_nt: TGTGCCAGCAGCTTGATCAGCACAGATACGCAGTATTTT
j_call: TRBJ2-3
clone_size: -
v_call: TRBV5-5
d_call: -

cdr3_aa: CASSFPAPRDRAYEQYF
cdr3_nt: TGTGCCAGCAGCTTCCCCGCTCCCCGGGACAGGGCTTACGAGCAGTACTTC
j_call: TRBJ2-7
clone_size: -
v_call: TRBV7-3
d_call: TRBD1

cdr3_aa: CSASQGAGNQPQHF
cdr3_nt: TGCAGCGCATCACAGGGGGCCGGGAATCAGCCCCAGCATTTT
j_call: TRBJ1-5
clone_size: many
v_call: TRBV29-1
d_call: TRBD1

cdr3_aa: CASSVDLSGANVLTF
cdr3_nt: TGTGCCAGCAGTGTTGACTTGTCTGGGGCCAACGTCCTGACTTTC
j_call: TRBJ2-6
clone_size: -
v_call: TRBV6-1
d_call: -

cdr3_aa: CASSSQGSYNEQFF
cdr3_nt: TGTGCCAGCAGTTCACAGGGCTCCTACAATGAGCAGTTCTTC
j_call: TRBJ2-1
clone_size: many
v_call: TRBV6-2/TRBV6-3
d_call: -

cdr3_aa: CSARASVDYEQYF
cdr3_nt: TGCAGTGCTCGGGCTAGCGTTGACTACGAGCAGTACTTC
j_call: TRBJ2-7
clone_size: -
v_call: TRBV20-1
d_call: -

cdr3_aa: CASSITIGEGVSGYTF
cdr3_nt: TGTGCCAGCAGCATTACGATCGGGGAGGGAGTATCTGGCTACACCTTC
j_call: TRBJ1-2
clone_size: many
v_call: TRBV6-1
d_call: -

cdr3_aa: CASNGLAGDTGELFF
cdr3_nt: TGCGCCAGCAATGGACTAGCGGGGGACACCGGGGAGCTGTTTTTT
j_call: TRBJ2-2
clone_size: -
v_call: TRBV5-1
d_call: TRBD2